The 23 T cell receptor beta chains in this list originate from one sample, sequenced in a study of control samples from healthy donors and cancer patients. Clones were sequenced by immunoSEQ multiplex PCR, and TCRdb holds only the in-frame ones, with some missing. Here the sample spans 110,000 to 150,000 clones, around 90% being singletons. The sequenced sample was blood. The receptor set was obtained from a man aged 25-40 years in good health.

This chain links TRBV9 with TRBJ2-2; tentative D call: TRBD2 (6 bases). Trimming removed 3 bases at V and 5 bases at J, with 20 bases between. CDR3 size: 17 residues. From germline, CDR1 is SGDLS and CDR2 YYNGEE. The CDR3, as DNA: TGTGCCAGCAGCGAAACACCGGGGACTCTGTGGACCGGGGAGCTGTTTTTT. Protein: CASSETPGTLWTGELFF.

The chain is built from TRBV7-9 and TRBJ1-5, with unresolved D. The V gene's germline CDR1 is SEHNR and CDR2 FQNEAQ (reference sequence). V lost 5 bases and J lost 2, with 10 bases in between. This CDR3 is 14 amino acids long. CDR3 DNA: TGTGCCAGCAGCGTAGGGTTTGGCAATCAGCCCCAGCATTTT. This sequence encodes CASSVGFGNQPQHF.

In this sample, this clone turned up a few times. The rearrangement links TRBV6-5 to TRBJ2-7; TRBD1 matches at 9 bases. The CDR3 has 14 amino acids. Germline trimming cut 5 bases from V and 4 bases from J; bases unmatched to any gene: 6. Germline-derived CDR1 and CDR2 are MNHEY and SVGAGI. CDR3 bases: TGTGCCAGCAGTCCGCCGGGACAGGGTTACGAGCAGTACTTC. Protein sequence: CASSPPGQGYEQYF.

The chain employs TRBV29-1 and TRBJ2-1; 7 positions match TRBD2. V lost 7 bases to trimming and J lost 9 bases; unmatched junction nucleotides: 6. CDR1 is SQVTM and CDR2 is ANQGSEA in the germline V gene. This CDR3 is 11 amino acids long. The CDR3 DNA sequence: TGCAGCGGGGAGGGATTGGGTGAGCAGTTCTTC. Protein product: CSGEGLGEQFF.

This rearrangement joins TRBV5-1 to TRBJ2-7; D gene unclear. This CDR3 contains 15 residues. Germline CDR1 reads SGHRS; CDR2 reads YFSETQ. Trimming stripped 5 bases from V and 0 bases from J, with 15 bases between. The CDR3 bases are TGCGCCAGCAGTGAACGACAAGCCCTCTCCTACGAGCAGTACTTC. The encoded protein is CASSERQALSYEQYF.

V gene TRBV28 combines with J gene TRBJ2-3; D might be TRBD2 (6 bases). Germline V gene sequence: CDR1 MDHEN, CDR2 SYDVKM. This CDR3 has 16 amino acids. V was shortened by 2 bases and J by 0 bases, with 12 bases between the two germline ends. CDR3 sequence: CASSLPAGGSTDTQYF. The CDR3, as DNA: TGTGCCAGCAGTTTACCAGCGGGTGGCAGCACAGATACGCAGTATTTT.

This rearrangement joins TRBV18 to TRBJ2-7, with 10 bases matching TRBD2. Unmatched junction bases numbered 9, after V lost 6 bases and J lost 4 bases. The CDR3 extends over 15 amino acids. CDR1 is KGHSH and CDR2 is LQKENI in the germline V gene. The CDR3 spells CASSPFLAGAYEQYF. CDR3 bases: TGTGCCAGCTCTCCCTTCCTAGCGGGAGCGTACGAGCAGTACTTC.

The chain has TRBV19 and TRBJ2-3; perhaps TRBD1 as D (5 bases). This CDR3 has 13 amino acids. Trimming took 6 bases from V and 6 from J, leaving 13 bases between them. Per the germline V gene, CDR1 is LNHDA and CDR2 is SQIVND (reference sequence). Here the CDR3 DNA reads TGTGCCAGTAGGAAGGGGTATGGTGATACGCAGTATTTT. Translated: CASRKGYGDTQYF.

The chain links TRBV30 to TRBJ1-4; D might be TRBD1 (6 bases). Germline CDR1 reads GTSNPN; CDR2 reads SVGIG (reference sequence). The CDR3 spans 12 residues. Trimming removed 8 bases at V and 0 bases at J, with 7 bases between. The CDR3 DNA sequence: TGTGCCCAGGGGACAACTAATGAAAAACTGTTTTTT. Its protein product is CAQGTTNEKLFF.

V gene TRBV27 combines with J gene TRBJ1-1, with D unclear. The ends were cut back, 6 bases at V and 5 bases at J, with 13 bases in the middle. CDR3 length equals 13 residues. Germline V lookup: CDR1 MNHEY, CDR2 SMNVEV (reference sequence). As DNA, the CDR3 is TGTGCCAGCAGAAACGTTGTGAGAACTGAAGCTTTCTTT. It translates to CASRNVVRTEAFF.

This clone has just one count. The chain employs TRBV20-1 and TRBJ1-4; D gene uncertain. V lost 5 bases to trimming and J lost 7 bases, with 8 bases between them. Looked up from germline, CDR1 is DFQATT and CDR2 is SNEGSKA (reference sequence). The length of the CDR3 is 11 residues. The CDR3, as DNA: TGCAGTGCTGAGGGATCTGAAAAACTGTTTTTT. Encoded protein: CSAEGSEKLFF.

CDR3 sequence reads: CASSWDGSEKLFF. The DNA of the CDR3 is TGTGCCAGCAGTTGGGACGGGAGTGAAAAACTGTTTTTT. The rearrangement joins TRBV7-2 to TRBJ1-4; TRBD1 might be the D (5 bases). Trimming left V 6 bases short and J 7 bases short, with 12 bases between. CDR3 length: 13 amino acids. Per germline, CDR1 SGHTA and CDR2 FQGNSA.

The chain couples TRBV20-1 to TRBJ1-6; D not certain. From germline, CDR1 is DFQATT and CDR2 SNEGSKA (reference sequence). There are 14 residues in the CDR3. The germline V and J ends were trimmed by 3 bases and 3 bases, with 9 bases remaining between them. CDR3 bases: TGCAGTGCTAGTCTTGGAGACTATAATTCACCCCTCCACTTT. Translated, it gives CSASLGDYNSPLHF.

CDR3 bases: TGCGCCAGCAGCTTGGGTGGGACAGGGAGCACAGATACGCAGTATTTT. Encoded protein: CASSLGGTGSTDTQYF. The chain couples TRBV5-1 to TRBJ2-3, with 9 bases matching TRBD1. V lost 0 bases and J lost 0; bases outside the gene matches: 2. Looked up from germline, CDR1 is SGHRS and CDR2 is YFSETQ. The CDR3 runs to 16 residues.

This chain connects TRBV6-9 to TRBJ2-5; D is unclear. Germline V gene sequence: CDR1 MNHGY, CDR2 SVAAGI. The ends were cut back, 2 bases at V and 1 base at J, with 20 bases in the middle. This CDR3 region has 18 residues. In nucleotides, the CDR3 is TGTGCCAGCAGTTATCCTATACATCTGCAGCCTCGCCAAGAGACCCAGTACTTC. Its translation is CASSYPIHLQPRQETQYF.

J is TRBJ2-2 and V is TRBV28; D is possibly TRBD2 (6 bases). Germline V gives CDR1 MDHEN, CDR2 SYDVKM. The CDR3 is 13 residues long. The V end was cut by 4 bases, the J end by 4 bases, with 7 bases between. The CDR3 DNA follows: TGTGCCAGCAGTTCCGGGGGCACCGGGGAGCTGTTTTTT. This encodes CASSSGGTGELFF.

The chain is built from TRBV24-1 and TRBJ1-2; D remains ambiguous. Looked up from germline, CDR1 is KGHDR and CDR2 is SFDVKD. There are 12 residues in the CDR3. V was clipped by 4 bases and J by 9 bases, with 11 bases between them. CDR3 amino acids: CATSDDRSRYTF. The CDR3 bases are TGTGCCACCAGTGACGACCGTAGTCGCTACACCTTC.

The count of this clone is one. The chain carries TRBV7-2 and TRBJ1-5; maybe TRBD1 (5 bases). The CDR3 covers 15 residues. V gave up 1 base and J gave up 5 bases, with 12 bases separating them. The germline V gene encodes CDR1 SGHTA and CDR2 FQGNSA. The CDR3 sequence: CASSLEGWGYQPQHF. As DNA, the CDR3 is TGTGCCAGCAGCTTAGAAGGGTGGGGGTATCAGCCCCAGCATTTT.

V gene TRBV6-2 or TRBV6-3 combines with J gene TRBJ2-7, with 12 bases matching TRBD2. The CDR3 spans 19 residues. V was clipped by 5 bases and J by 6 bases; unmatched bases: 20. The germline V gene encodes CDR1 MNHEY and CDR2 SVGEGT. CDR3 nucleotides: TGTGCCAGCAGTGGGATCTACGGACTAGCGGGGTTCCCCTGGAGCGAGCAGTACTTC. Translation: CASSGIYGLAGFPWSEQYF.

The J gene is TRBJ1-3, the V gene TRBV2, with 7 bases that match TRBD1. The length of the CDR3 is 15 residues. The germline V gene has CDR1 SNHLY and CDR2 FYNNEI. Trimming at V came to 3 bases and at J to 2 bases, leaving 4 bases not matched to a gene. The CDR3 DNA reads TGTGCCAGCAGTGAGGCGACAGGGCCTGGAAACACCATATATTTT. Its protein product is CASSEATGPGNTIYF.

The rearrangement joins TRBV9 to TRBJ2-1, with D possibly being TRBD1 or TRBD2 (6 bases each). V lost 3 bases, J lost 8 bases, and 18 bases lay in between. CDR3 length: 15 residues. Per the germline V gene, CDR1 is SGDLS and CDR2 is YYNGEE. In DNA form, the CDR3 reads TGTGCCAGCAGCGCCGGCCCGGGGGCCACCGATGAGCAGTTCTTC. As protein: CASSAGPGATDEQFF.

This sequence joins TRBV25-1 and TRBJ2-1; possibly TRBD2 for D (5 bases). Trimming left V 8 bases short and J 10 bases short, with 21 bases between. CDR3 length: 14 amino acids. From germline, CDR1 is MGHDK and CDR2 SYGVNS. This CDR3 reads CASCNPAVSGEQFF. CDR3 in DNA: TGTGCCAGCTGTAATCCAGCTGTATCGGGGGAGCAGTTCTTC.

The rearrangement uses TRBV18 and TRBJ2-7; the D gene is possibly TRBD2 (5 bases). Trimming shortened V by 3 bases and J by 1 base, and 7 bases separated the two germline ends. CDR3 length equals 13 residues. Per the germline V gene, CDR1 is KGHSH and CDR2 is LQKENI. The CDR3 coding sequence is TGTGCCAGCTCACCGAGGGAATCCTACGAGCAGTACTTC. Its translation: CASSPRESYEQYF. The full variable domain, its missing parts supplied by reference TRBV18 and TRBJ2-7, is NAGVMQNPRHLVRRRGQEARLRCSPMKGHSHVYWYRQLPEEGLKFMVYLQKENIIDESGMPKERFSAEFPKEGPSILRIQQVVRGDSAAYFCASSPRESYEQYFGPGTRLTVT.